This T cell receptor (beta chain) was obtained from a study of cytomegalovirus exposure and HLA in healthy donors. Study-wide context: The approximately 110 validation repertoires were reported in a later analysis to have been generated on the same platform as the approximately 700 first-cohort repertoires.

CDR1 GTSNPN and CDR2 SVGIG come from the germline V gene (reference sequence). Trimming removed 3 bases from V and 5 bases from J; junction bases left unmatched: 7. This CDR3 comprises 14 residues. Some clones are missing from TCRdb's copy, which holds only in-frame ones; the method was immunoSEQ multiplex PCR. The sample has over 60,000 clones, nearly 96% seen once. As to this clone: Its antigen remains unknown.

Study observations and caveats: According to reports, the classifier identified cytomegalovirus status with high specificity and sensitivity.

This sequence originates from a woman aged 18-35 years in good health and CMV-seropositive. The genes are TRBV30 and TRBJ2-3; 8 bases line up with TRBD2. The sequenced sample consisted of PBMCs. The CDR3 coding sequence is TGTGCCTGGAGCTCGAGCGGGAGAAAAGATACGCAGTATTTT. This sequence encodes CAWSSSGRKDTQYF.